This T cell receptor beta chain was documented in a study of T cell repertoires in cytomegalovirus infection. Study details: Through public TCR beta signatures, both CMV infection and matching HLA type were indicated.

This CDR3 comprises 17 residues. Germline trimming cut 1 base from V and 10 bases from J; bases unmatched to any gene: 19. The germline CDR1 and CDR2 sequences are SEHNR and FQNEAQ (reference sequence). This clonotype appeared a few times. TCRdb re-called the reads with MiXCR, one entry per CDR3 protein. The data show hundreds of thousands of distinct CDR3 sequences, with roughly a third seen just once and approximately 13% held by the top ten. The source of this sequence is a human donor in good health (CMV status not recorded). Some clones in this sample may be carry-over from other donors' samples. This chain uses TRBV7-9 with TRBJ2-7; 7 positions agree with TRBD1. The specimen was PBMCs. This CDR3 reads CASSLETGAGPGVEQYF. In DNA, the CDR3 is TGTGCCAGCAGCTTAGAAACAGGGGCCGGACCCGGTGTGGAACAGTACTTC.